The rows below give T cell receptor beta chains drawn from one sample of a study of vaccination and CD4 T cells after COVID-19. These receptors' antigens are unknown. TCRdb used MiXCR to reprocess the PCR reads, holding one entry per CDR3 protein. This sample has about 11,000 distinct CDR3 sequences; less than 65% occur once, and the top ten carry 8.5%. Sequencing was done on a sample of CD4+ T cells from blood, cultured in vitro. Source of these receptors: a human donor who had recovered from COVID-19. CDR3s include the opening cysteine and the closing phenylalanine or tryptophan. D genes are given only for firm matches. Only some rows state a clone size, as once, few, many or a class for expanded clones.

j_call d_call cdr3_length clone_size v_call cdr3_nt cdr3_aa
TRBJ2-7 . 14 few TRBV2 TGTGCCAGCAGTGGCGGCAGGATCTCCTACGAGCAGTACTTC CASSGGRISYEQYF
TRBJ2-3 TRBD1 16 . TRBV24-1 TGTGCCACCAGTGATCCCGGGACAGGGGCGGTAGATACGCAGTATTTT CATSDPGTGAVDTQYF
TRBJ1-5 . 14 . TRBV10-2 TGCGCCAGCAGAGGGCCAGGCCCGTATCAGCCCCAGCATTTT CASRGPGPYQPQHF
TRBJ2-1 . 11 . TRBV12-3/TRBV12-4 TGTGCCAGCTCCCGAGGGGATGAGCAGTTCTTC CASSRGDEQFF
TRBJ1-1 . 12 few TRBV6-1 TGTGCCACCGCAGGGGCCTACACTGAAGCTTTCTTT CATAGAYTEAFF
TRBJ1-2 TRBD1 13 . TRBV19 TGTGCCAGTAACAGGGGGTCTGAATATGGCTACACCTTC CASNRGSEYGYTF
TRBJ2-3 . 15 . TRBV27 TGTGCCAGCAGTCAGAGAGGGGGGACCACAGATACGCAGTATTTT CASSQRGGTTDTQYF
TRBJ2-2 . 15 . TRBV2 TGTGCCAGCAGTGTCGGTAGCGCGAACACCGGGGAGCTGTTTTTT CASSVGSANTGELFF
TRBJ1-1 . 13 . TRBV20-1 TGCAGTGCTGGTCGACAGATGAACACTGAAGCTTTCTTT CSAGRQMNTEAFF
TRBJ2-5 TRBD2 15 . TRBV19 TGTGCCAGTAGTATTCTAGCGGGGGCTCAAGAGACCCAGTACTTC CASSILAGAQETQYF
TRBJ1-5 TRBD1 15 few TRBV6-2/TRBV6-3 TGTGCCAGCAGTTATTACGACAGGGGGGATCAGCCCCAGCATTTT CASSYYDRGDQPQHF
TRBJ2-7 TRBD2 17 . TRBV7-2 TGTGCCAGCAGCCGTCAACTTTCTAGCGGGGATCCCTACGAGCAGTACTTC CASSRQLSSGDPYEQYF
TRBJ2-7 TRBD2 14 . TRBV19 TGTGCCACCACGCACCCGGGGGGGGACTACGAGCAGTACTTC CATTHPGGDYEQYF
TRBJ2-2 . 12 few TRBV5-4 TGTGCCAGCAGCTTGAACACCGGGGAGCTGTTTTTT CASSLNTGELFF
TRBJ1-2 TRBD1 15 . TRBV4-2 TGTGCCAGCAGCCAACCAGACAGGGACTTTTATGGCTACACCTTC CASSQPDRDFYGYTF
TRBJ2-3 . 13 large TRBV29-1 TGCAGCGTTGTTGGGGGGGCGTCAGATACGCAGTATTTT CSVVGGASDTQYF
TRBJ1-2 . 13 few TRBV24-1 TGTGCCACCGGCCGGGCAGAGGGAGGTGGCTATACCTTC CATGRAEGGGYTF
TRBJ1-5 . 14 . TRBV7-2 TGTGCCAGCAGCTTAGTTCAGGGCAATCAGCCCCAGCATTTT CASSLVQGNQPQHF
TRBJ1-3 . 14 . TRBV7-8 TGTGCCAGCGCTACAGGCCCCTCTGGAAACACCATATATTTT CASATGPSGNTIYF
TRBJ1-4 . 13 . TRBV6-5 TGTGCCAGCAGTTACACAGGGATCGAAAAACTGTTTTTT CASSYTGIEKLFF
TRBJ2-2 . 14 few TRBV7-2 TGTGCCAGCAGAAGGCAAGAGAACACCGGGGAGCTGTTTTTT CASRRQENTGELFF
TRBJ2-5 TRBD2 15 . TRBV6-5 TGTGCCAGCAGTTACTCTCGGGGGGGGGCAGAGACCCAGTACTTC CASSYSRGGAETQYF
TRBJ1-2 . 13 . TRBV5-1 TGCGCCAGCAGCTTGGCGGGGTACTATGGCTACACCTTC CASSLAGYYGYTF
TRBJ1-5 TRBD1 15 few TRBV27 TGTGCCAGCAGTTTCCGACAGGGGGCGAGTCAGCCCCAGCATTTT CASSFRQGASQPQHF
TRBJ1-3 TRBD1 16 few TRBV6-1 TGTGCCAGCAGAGGAGCCGGGACAGGGGGTCGGCACACCATATATTTT CASRGAGTGGRHTIYF
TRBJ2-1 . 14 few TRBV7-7 TGTGCCAGCAGCCCTACGGGAAGAATTAATGAGCAGTTCTTC CASSPTGRINEQFF
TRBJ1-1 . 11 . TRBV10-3 TGTGCCATCAGTCGTGGCGTTGAAGCTTTCTTT CAISRGVEAFF
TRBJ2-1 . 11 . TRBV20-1 TGCAGTGCCCACAGTCAGACTGGGCAGTTCTTC CSAHSQTGQFF
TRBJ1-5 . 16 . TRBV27 TGTGCCAGCAGAAGATACTCTGGGGGGGATCATCAGCCCCAGCATTTT CASRRYSGGDHQPQHF
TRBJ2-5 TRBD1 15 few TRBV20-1 TGCAGTGCTATCCCCTCGACAGGGCGGAGAGAGACCCAGTACTTC CSAIPSTGRRETQYF
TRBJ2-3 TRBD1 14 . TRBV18 TGTGCCAGCTCGCGGGACAGGGCAACAGATACGCAGTATTTT CASSRDRATDTQYF
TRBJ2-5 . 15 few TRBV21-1 TGTGCCAGCAGCAGAAGGGACAGGGGGCCTGAGACCCAGTACTTC CASSRRDRGPETQYF